This T cell receptor (beta chain) stems from a study of cytomegalovirus exposure and HLA in healthy donors. It was with 60 Vbeta and 13 Jbeta primers that the PCR ran. Only in-frame clones appear in the TCRdb table, and some are missing; sequencing was by immunoSEQ multiplex PCR. The ten most abundant clones cover approximately 9.9% of a sample with roughly 51,000 clones. To note about this clone: Its target is unknown.

V lost 4 bases, J lost 2 bases, and 3 bases stayed unmatched. Per germline, CDR1 KGHSH and CDR2 LQKENI. The CDR3 has 15 residues. General study points: Trimming of TCR beta V- and J-genes showed a link, identified in a later analysis, to a missense DCLRE1C variant. Later, TCR association rates were found to vary by HLA locus, highest for DRB1 and lowest for HLA-C. Some public TCRs appeared in many individuals, while most sequences were rare.

V is TRBV18 and J is TRBJ2-1; 9 nucleotides agree with TRBD2. The sequencing sample was made of PBMCs. The clonotype comes from a woman in her forties or fifties in good health and CMV-seropositive. The CDR3 DNA is TGTGCCAGCTCACTTGCTAGCGGGGCCTACAATGAGCAGTTCTTC. Translating gives CASSLASGAYNEQFF.